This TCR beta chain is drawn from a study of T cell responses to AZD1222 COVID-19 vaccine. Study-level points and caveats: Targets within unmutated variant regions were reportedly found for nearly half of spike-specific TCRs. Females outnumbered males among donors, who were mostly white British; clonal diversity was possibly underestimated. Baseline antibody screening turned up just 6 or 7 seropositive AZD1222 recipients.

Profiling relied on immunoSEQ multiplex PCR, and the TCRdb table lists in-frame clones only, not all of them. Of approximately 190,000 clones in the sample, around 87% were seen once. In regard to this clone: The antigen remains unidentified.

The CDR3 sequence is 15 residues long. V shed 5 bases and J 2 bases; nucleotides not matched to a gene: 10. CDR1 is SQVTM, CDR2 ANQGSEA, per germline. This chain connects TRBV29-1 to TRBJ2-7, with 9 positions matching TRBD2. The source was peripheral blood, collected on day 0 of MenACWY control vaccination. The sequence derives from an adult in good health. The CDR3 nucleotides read TGCAGCGTTTCCGGGGGCGGGAGGGGAACCTACGAGCAGTACTTC. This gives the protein CSVSGGGRGTYEQYF.